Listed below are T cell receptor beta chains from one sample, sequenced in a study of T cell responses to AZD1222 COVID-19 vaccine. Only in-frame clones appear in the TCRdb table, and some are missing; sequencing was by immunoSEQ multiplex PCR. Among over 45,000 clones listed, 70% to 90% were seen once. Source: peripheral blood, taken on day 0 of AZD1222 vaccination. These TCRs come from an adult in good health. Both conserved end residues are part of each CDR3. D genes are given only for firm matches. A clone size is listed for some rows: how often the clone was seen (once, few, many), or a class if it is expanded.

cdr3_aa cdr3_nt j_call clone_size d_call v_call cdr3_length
CASSLALGVAKNIQYF TGCGCCAGCAGCTTGGCCCTGGGGGTAGCCAAAAACATTCAGTACTTC TRBJ2-4 NA NA TRBV5-1 16
CASSASGVRETQYF TGTGCCAGCAGTGCGTCGGGGGTCAGGGAGACCCAGTACTTC TRBJ2-5 once NA TRBV2 14
CAGRGGVDKGGYTF TGTGCCGGAAGGGGTGGGGTGGACAAGGGAGGCTACACCTTC TRBJ1-2 once NA TRBV6-5 14
CASGPGRDKYNEQFF TGCGCCAGCGGGCCAGGCAGGGATAAGTACAATGAGCAGTTCTTC TRBJ2-1 NA NA TRBV5-1 15
CASSVAGGGTDTQYF TGTGCCAGCAGCGTAGCGGGGGGGGGCACAGATACGCAGTATTTT TRBJ2-3 NA TRBD2 TRBV9 15
CASSFTVNYGYTF TGTGCCAGCAGTTTTACGGTGAACTATGGCTACACCTTC TRBJ1-2 NA NA TRBV12-3/TRBV12-4 13
CASSLVIGRTDTQYF TGTGCCAGCAGCTTAGTTATCGGGCGCACAGATACGCAGTATTTT TRBJ2-3 NA NA TRBV7-8 15
CASSLVVSGRGGELFF TGTGCCAGCAGCTTAGTGGTTAGCGGGAGAGGCGGGGAGCTGTTTTTT TRBJ2-2 NA TRBD2 TRBV7-8 16
CASSPSGNEQFF TGTGCCAGCAGTCCCTCGGGTAATGAGCAGTTCTTC TRBJ2-1 few NA TRBV3-1/TRBV3-2 12
CASSDRDTGELFF TGTGCCAGCAGTGACAGGGACACCGGGGAGCTGTTTTTT TRBJ2-2 large NA TRBV6-4 13
CASSPRGSGELFF TGTGCCAGTAGTCCTCGGGGGTCCGGGGAGCTGTTTTTT TRBJ2-2 NA NA TRBV19 13
CASSLVGTGNTIYF TGTGCCAGCAGCTTAGTAGGAACTGGAAACACCATATATTTT TRBJ1-3 NA NA TRBV7-9 14
CASAPGRGNSPLHF TGTGCCAGTGCGCCAGGACGCGGTAATTCACCCCTCCACTTT TRBJ1-6 NA NA TRBV19 14
CASSDQGDEKLFF TGTGCCAGCAGTGATCAGGGTGATGAAAAACTGTTTTTT TRBJ1-4 NA NA TRBV6-2/TRBV6-3 13
CASSPGQGSSPLHF TGCGCCAGCAGCCCGGGACAGGGGAGTTCACCCCTCCACTTT TRBJ1-6 NA TRBD1 TRBV5-1 14
CASSSSGGINEQFF TGTGCCAGCAGTTCTAGCGGGGGGATCAATGAGCAGTTCTTC TRBJ2-1 NA TRBD2 TRBV28 14
CASSTGGYNSPLHF TGTGCCAGTAGTACAGGGGGCTATAATTCACCCCTCCACTTT TRBJ1-6 NA TRBD1 TRBV19 14
CASSLEAIAAGELFF TGTGCCAGCAGCTTAGAGGCGATTGCCGCCGGGGAGCTGTTTTTT TRBJ2-2 NA NA TRBV7-2 15
CASSFVTRGGVQETQYF TGTGCCAGCAGCTTCGTGACCCGGGGAGGTGTCCAAGAGACCCAGTACTTC TRBJ2-5 NA NA TRBV5-6 17
CASSTGHLNTEAFF TGTGCCAGCAGCACGGGACACTTGAACACTGAAGCTTTCTTT TRBJ1-1 NA NA TRBV5-6 14
CAWSPGTVNEKLFF TGTGCCTGGAGTCCCGGGACGGTAAATGAAAAACTGTTTTTT TRBJ1-4 NA NA TRBV30 14
CASSPRAQGYNSPLHF TGTGCCAGCAGCCCTCGGGCCCAGGGGTATAATTCACCCCTCCACTTT TRBJ1-6 NA NA TRBV5-6 16
CASSAGTSTGELFF TGTGCCAGCAGCGCAGGGACTAGCACCGGGGAGCTGTTTTTT TRBJ2-2 NA TRBD2 TRBV9 14
CASSEDRGLEGYTF TGCGCCAGCAGTGAAGACAGGGGGCTCGAAGGCTACACCTTC TRBJ1-2 NA TRBD1 TRBV10-2 14
CASSQDRGPYEQYF TGCGCCAGCAGCCAGGACAGGGGCCCCTACGAGCAGTACTTC TRBJ2-7 few TRBD1 TRBV4-1 14
CASSQETGLYNEQFF TGCGCCAGCAGCCAGGAGACAGGGCTCTACAATGAGCAGTTCTTC TRBJ2-1 NA TRBD1 TRBV5-1 15
CATKERGNYNSPLHF TGTGCCACCAAGGAAAGGGGCAACTATAATTCACCCCTCCACTTT TRBJ1-6 NA NA TRBV19 15
CASSQKGSMNTEAFF TGCGCCAGCAGCCAAAAGGGGTCGATGAACACTGAAGCTTTCTTT TRBJ1-1 NA NA TRBV4-3 15
CASSTGGAGEKLFF TGTGCCAGTAGTACAGGGGGCGCCGGTGAAAAACTGTTTTTT TRBJ1-4 NA TRBD1 TRBV19 14
CASSSTRKPLTTDTQYF TGTGCCAGCAGCTCGACTAGAAAGCCCCTAACCACAGATACGCAGTATTTT TRBJ2-3 NA NA TRBV11-2 17
CATSGSDREQPQHF TGTGCCACCAGTGGATCGGACAGAGAGCAGCCCCAGCATTTT TRBJ1-5 NA NA TRBV24-1 14
CASSLAAGTYEQYF TGCGCCAGCAGCTTGGCCGCCGGGACCTACGAGCAGTACTTC TRBJ2-7 few NA TRBV5-1 14
CASSQGASGAYTGELFF TGCGCCAGCAGCCAAGGGGCTAGCGGGGCATACACCGGGGAGCTGTTTTTT TRBJ2-2 NA TRBD2 TRBV4-3 17
CASSFRAGSHNEQFF TGCGCCAGCAGCTTTAGGGCAGGTAGCCACAATGAGCAGTTCTTC TRBJ2-1 NA NA TRBV5-1 15
CACSRGSERNYGYTF TGTGCCTGCAGCAGGGGGTCGGAAAGAAACTATGGCTACACCTTC TRBJ1-2 NA TRBD1 TRBV6-5 15
CASSINAAEGTEAFF TGTGCCAGTAGTATAAACGCGGCTGAGGGAACTGAAGCTTTCTTT TRBJ1-1 NA NA TRBV19 15
CASSWTEMNTEAFF TGCGCCAGCAGCTGGACAGAAATGAACACTGAAGCTTTCTTT TRBJ1-1 NA NA TRBV5-1 14
CASSPTGVRSYEQYF TGTGCCAGTAGTCCCACAGGGGTAAGGAGCTACGAGCAGTACTTC TRBJ2-7 NA TRBD1 TRBV19 15
CATSRDAGRNQPQHF TGTGCCACCAGCAGAGACGCAGGGCGCAATCAGCCCCAGCATTTT TRBJ1-5 NA NA TRBV15 15